The 8 T cell receptor beta chains below all came from one sample that was sequenced in a study of cytomegalovirus exposure and HLA in healthy donors. The PCR used 60 Vbeta and 13 Jbeta primers. This table comes from immunoSEQ multiplex PCR, and its TCRdb copy is limited to in-frame clones, with some not included. The profile shows around 150,000 clones, roughly 71% of them singletons. The sample taken for sequencing was PBMCs. The source is a woman in her thirties or forties in good health and CMV-seronegative.

The J gene is TRBJ1-2, the V gene TRBV18, with TRBD1 identical over 8 bases. The CDR3 loop spans 14 amino acids. Per the germline V gene, CDR1 is KGHSH and CDR2 is LQKENI. V shed 3 bases, J shed 7 bases, and the junction held 7 bases outside the gene matches. The DNA for the CDR3 is TGTGCCAGCTCACCCGAAGGACAGGGCGCTGGCTACACCTTC. Amino acid sequence: CASSPEGQGAGYTF.

The gene calls are TRBV28 and TRBJ1-6; D may be TRBD1 (6 bases). Trimming removed 5 bases from V and 13 bases from J, with 15 bases in between. Germline loops: CDR1 MDHEN, CDR2 SYDVKM. This CDR3 has 13 amino acids. The CDR3 loop is CASSLRDKLPLHF. CDR3 DNA: TGTGCCAGCAGTCTCCGGGACAAACTTCCCCTCCACTTT. The whole variable domain, filled in from reference TRBV28 and TRBJ1-6, reads DVKVTQSSRYLVKRTGEKVFLECVQDMDHENMFWYRQDPGLGLRLIYFSYDVKMKEKGDIPEGYSVSREKKERFSLILESASTNQTSMYLCASSLRDKLPLHFGNGTRLTVT.

V gene TRBV9 combines with J gene TRBJ1-5; TRBD1 agrees at 11 bases. Germline V CDR1 and CDR2: SGDLS, YYNGEE. V lost 3 bases to trimming and J lost 1 base; unmatched junction nucleotides: 3. There are 16 residues in the CDR3. CDR3: CASSAGTGGSNQPQHF. In nucleotides, the CDR3 is TGTGCCAGCAGCGCCGGGACAGGGGGGAGCAATCAGCCCCAGCATTTT.

This chain uses TRBV6-1 with TRBJ1-5, with D perhaps TRBD1 (5 bases). The CDR3 is 15 residues long. CDR1 and CDR2 from the germline V gene are MNHNS and SASEGT. The V and J ends lost 5 bases and 4 bases respectively, with 15 bases between them. The CDR3 DNA is TGTGCCAGCAGTCTATGGGGGGGGAATAATCAGCCCCAGCATTTT. Encoded protein: CASSLWGGNNQPQHF.

This chain links TRBV29-1 with TRBJ1-1, with no clear D. This CDR3 is built from 12 residues. Germline values: CDR1 SQVTM, CDR2 ANQGSEA. Between the trimmed V and J ends, which lost 5 bases and 5 bases, there was a span of 12 bases. The chain's CDR3 is CSVPDYETEAFF. As DNA, the CDR3 is TGCAGCGTTCCGGACTATGAAACTGAAGCTTTCTTT. Variable domain in full (rest from reference TRBV29-1 and TRBJ1-1): SAVISQKPSRDICQRGTSLTIQCQVDSQVTMMFWYRQQPGQSLTLIATANQGSEATYESGFVIDKFPISRPNLTFSTLTVSNMSPEDSSIYLCSVPDYETEAFFGQGTRLTVV.

This clone appeared once. The junction differs from germline at one of its ends, possibly a read error. The V gene is TRBV7-7, the J gene TRBJ2-2; perhaps TRBD1 as D (6 bases). Germline values: CDR1 SSHAT, CDR2 FNYEAQ (reference sequence). The CDR3 sequence is 14 residues long. CDR3 residues: CASTQGLGAGELFF. The CDR3 DNA reads TGTGCTAGCACCCAGGGGTTAGGGGCCGGGGAGCTGTTTTTT.

The chain couples TRBV4-3 to TRBJ1-4; TRBD1 matches 9 bases. Germline V gives CDR1 LGHNA, CDR2 YSLEER. Losses at the gene ends were 4 bases for V and 8 bases for J; bases not matched to a gene: 8. This CDR3 contains 15 residues. In DNA form, the CDR3 reads TGCGCCAGCAGCCGGGCCACCGGACAGGGGGAAAAACTGTTTTTT. It codes for CASSRATGQGEKLFF.

This CDR3 reads CASSLDRARNTEAFF. CDR3 coding DNA: TGTGCCAGCAGCCTGGACAGGGCCAGGAACACTGAAGCTTTCTTT. The rearrangement joins TRBV2 to TRBJ1-1; 8 nucleotides line up with TRBD1. Germline trimming cut 6 bases from V and 1 base from J; bases unmatched to any gene: 7. Looked up from germline, CDR1 is SNHLY and CDR2 is FYNNEI. The CDR3 loop spans 15 amino acids.